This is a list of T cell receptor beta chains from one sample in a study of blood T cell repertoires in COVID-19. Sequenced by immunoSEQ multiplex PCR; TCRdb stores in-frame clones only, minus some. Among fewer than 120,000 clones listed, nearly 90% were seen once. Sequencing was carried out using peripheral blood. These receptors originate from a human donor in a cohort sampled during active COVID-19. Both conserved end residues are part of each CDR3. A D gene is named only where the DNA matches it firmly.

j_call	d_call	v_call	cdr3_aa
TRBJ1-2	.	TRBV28	CASTDYYGYTF
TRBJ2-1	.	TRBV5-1	CASSRPGGNSNEQFF
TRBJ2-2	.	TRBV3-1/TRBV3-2	CASSQDTTNTGELFF
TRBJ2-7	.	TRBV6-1	CASSEPGYSYEQYF
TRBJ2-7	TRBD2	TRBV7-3	CASSPSSGSVKQYF
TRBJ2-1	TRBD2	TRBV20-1	CSASSPGLALYNEQFF
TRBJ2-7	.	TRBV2	CASSERFAETASYEQYF
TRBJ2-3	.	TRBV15	CATTPGAGARTDTQYF
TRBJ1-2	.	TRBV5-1	CASSFRPGEGYTF
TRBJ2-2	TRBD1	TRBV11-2	CASVWDRNTGELFF
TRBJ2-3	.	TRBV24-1	CATSDPPGAGASTDTQYF
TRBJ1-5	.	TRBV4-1	CASSRNLDGAGPQHF
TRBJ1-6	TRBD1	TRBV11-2	CASSAQGNSPLHF
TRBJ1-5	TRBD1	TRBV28	CASSLTDRYNQPQHF
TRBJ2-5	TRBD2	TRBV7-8	CASSLAFDLAGEAQETQYF
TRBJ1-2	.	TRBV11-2	CASSLDAPSTPGEGGYTF
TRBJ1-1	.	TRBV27	CASSLYEGGVEAFF
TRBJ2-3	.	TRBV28	CASSSLHRVSDTQYF
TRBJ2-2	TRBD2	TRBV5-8	CASSRPGLAGVRAGELFF
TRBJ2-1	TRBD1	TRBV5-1	CASSTGQGMINEQFF
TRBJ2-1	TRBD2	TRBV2	CASSARLAGTSGEQFF
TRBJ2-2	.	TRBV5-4	CASSLWHRTHTGELFF
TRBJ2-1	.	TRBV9	CASSVERGEQFF
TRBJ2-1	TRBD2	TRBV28	CASGTSGYEQFF
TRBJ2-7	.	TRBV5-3	CARSYPRQASYEQYF
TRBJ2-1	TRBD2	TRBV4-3	CASSQDIPAGTSGPSNEQFF
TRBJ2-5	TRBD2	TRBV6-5	CASRWSGGETQYF
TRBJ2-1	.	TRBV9	CASSEGSPGDNEQFF
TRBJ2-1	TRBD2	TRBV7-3	CASSLSSGRANEQFF
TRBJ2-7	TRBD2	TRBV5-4	CASSPGTSGVLYEQYF
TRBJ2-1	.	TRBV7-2	CASRRDAYNEQFF
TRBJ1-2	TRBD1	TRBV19	CASSPWTGSGYTF
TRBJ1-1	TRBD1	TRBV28	CASSFTGGGNTEAFF
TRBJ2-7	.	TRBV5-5	CASSLYRKTYEQYF
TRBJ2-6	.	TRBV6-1	CASSELSGFGANVLTF